What follows describes a single T cell receptor (beta chain). Its specificity is not known. Produced via immunoSEQ multiplex PCR; TCRdb's table is partial and in-frame only. The sample lists about 51,000 clones, roughly 73% occurring once. This entry comes from a study of early stage breast cancer tumors. The study, taken as a whole, reports: Tumor and normal breast were distinguished via blood comparison in 14 of 16 patients.

Trimming took 2 bases from V and 0 from J, leaving 23 bases between them. Germline V gene lookup returns CDR1 SQVTM and CDR2 ANQGSEA. CDR3 length: 19 residues. The TCR originated in a person aged 40-50 years with breast cancer. The gene calls are TRBV29-1 and TRBJ2-1; D tentatively fits TRBD1 or TRBD2 (5 bases each). Material for sequencing was blood. CDR3 bases: TGCAGCGTTGAATTAGGACCTTGGAGTGGGACGGACTCCTACAATGAGCAGTTCTTC. Translation: CSVELGPWSGTDSYNEQFF.